A selection of T cell receptor beta chains follows, all from one sample in a study of cytomegalovirus exposure and HLA in healthy donors. The data were produced by immunoSEQ multiplex PCR, yet TCRdb's version contains in-frame clones alone and is incomplete. The table shows 120,000 or so clones, with roughly nine tenths occurring only once. Specimen: PBMCs. The receptors come from a woman under 30 in good health and CMV-seronegative. CDR3s include the opening cysteine and the closing phenylalanine or tryptophan.

J | length | V | CDR3
TRBJ2-3 | 14 | TRBV7-8 | CASSSNGLGDTQYF
TRBJ1-1 | 13 | TRBV28 | CASSRGPSTEAFF
TRBJ2-2 | 13 | TRBV11-2 | CASSLGGGRELFF
TRBJ2-3 | 12 | TRBV30 | CAWTGGADTQYF
TRBJ2-5 | 15 | TRBV5-1 | CASSLGGTGQETQYF
TRBJ2-5 | 12 | TRBV29-1 | CSVLGGAGTQYF
TRBJ2-1 | 11 | TRBV29-1 | CSVDNYNEQFF
TRBJ1-1 | 14 | TRBV7-9 | CASSVGQSIGKAFF
TRBJ2-3 | 12 | TRBV2 | CASSEVAGTQYF
TRBJ2-7 | 15 | TRBV6-1 | CASSEELAGGGEQYF
TRBJ2-7 | 16 | TRBV27 | CASSLGGGVPSYEQYF
TRBJ1-1 | 14 | TRBV9 | CASSVVGGLGEAFF
TRBJ2-7 | 15 | TRBV7-3 | CASSLGLAGSYEQYF
TRBJ1-4 | 13 | TRBV10-3 | CAISDREGEKLFF
TRBJ2-2 | 14 | TRBV2 | CASSEAPRAGELFF
TRBJ2-7 | 15 | TRBV2 | CASSEASGSSYEQYF
TRBJ2-7 | 15 | TRBV7-8 | CASSRDREVSYEQYF
TRBJ2-3 | 15 | TRBV6-4 | CASSLQGGGTDTQYF
TRBJ2-1 | 15 | TRBV27 | CASSLFSGADNEQFF
TRBJ1-3 | 15 | TRBV18 | CASSPPSPAGNTIYF
TRBJ1-2 | 14 | TRBV5-8 | CASSSRQTNYGYTF
TRBJ2-7 | 14 | TRBV28 | CASRPAGSSYEQYF
TRBJ2-3 | 16 | TRBV5-1 | CASSLGQTLSSDTQYF
TRBJ1-2 | 13 | TRBV18 | CASSLRENYGYTF
TRBJ1-5 | 13 | TRBV11-2 | CASSLNTGQPQHF
TRBJ2-7 | 16 | TRBV9 | CASSVDGGSWRGEQYF
TRBJ2-2 | 15 | TRBV7-8 | CASSLRDKNTGELFF
TRBJ2-5 | 13 | TRBV29-1 | CSVDRANQETQYF
TRBJ2-2 | 16 | TRBV7-8 | CASSSPRLAATGELFF
TRBJ1-2 | 14 | TRBV9 | CASSADRAGDGYTF
TRBJ2-5 | 15 | TRBV18 | CASSPPDSTWETQYF
TRBJ2-7 | 16 | TRBV19 | CASSITSGGQAYEQYF
TRBJ2-5 | 14 | TRBV15 | CATSPSGQKETQYF
TRBJ2-7 | 13 | TRBV9 | CASSSRLGGEQYF
TRBJ1-1 | 11 | TRBV9 | CASSGPGEAFF
TRBJ2-3 | 13 | TRBV30 | CAWSVGEGDTQYF
TRBJ1-1 | 12 | TRBV29-1 | CSVDGLHTEAFF
TRBJ2-3 | 15 | TRBV28 | CASSPGTPLTDTQYF
TRBJ2-1 | 13 | TRBV2 | CASRRGGLNEQFF
TRBJ2-7 | 14 | TRBV19 | CASSPRRDSYEQYF
TRBJ2-1 | 18 | TRBV4-2 | CASSQEGQAIYSYNEQFF
TRBJ2-5 | 14 | TRBV11-2 | CASSLDRLGETQYF
TRBJ1-1 | 15 | TRBV5-4 | CASSAVGQGGTEAFF
TRBJ2-1 | 16 | TRBV7-6 | CASSLIRTSDYNEQFF
TRBJ2-3 | 17 | TRBV7-2 | CASSLAFAHQPTDTQYF
TRBJ1-1 | 14 | TRBV27 | CATHRGAMNTEAFF